This T cell receptor beta chain was profiled in a study of metastatic and nonmetastatic thyroid tumors. Across the whole study: Repertoires from malignant and benign thyroid patients were compared across blood and tumor or nodule tissue.

In the authors' methods: The study took CDR3 differences across clinicopathological groups and made a distant-metastasis classifier for papillary thyroid cancer from them. MiXCR was used by TCRdb to re-call the PCR reads. Clone size and V and J calls follow TCRdb, not the original study. Of roughly 59,000 clones listed, roughly 17% were seen once; the top ten hold around 9%. Thyroid surgery took place with no prior treatment in any patient. General study results and limits: In both blood and tumor samples, TCR beta diversity was reported significantly higher for malignant than benign nodules.

Germline V gene lookup returns CDR1 WSHSY and CDR2 SAAADI. The CDR3 consists of 16 residues. J gave up 1 base and V 10 bases, and 7 bases lay outside the gene matches. The sample holds many counts of this clone. Its cognate antigen is unknown. This CDR3 is also generated by other DNA sequences in the sample. The sequence came from a male donor with papillary thyroid cancer or a benign thyroid nodule (not recorded which). Some clones in this sample may be carry-over from other donors' samples. This sequence joins TRBV10-2 and TRBJ2-2; TRBD2 matches at 12 bases. Specimen: blood. The CDR3 bases are TGCGCCACCCCACTAGCGGGGGGTGGGAACACCGGGGAGCTGTTTTTT. This gives the protein CATPLAGGGNTGELFF.